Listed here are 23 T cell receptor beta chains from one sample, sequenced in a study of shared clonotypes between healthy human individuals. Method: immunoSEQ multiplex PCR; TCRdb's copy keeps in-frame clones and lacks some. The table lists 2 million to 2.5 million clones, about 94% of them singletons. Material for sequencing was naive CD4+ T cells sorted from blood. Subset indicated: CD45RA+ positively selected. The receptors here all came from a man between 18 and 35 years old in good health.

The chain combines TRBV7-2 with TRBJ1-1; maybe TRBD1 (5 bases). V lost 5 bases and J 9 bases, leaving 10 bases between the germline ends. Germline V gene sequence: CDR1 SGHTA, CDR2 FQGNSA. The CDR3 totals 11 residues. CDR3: CASSLRGKAFF. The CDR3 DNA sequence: TGTGCCAGCAGCCTCCGGGGGAAAGCTTTCTTT.

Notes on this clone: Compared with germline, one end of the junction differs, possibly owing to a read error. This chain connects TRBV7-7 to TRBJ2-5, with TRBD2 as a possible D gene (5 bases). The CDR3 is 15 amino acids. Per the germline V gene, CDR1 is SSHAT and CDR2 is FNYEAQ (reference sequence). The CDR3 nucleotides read TGTGCTAGCAGCTTAGTGGGCGGGTACCAAGAGACCCAGTACTTC. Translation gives CASSLVGGYQETQYF. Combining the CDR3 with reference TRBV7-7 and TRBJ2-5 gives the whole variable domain GAGVSQSPRYKVTKRGQDVTLRCDPISSHATLYWYQQALGQGPEFLTYFNYEAQPDKSGLPSDRFSAERPEGSISTLTIQRTEQRDSAMYRCASSLVGGYQETQYFGPGTRLLVL.

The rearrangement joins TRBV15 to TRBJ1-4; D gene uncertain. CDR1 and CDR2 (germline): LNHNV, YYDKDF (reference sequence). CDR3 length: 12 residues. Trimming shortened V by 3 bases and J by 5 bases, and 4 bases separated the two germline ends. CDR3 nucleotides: TGTGCCACCAGCAGGGAGAATGAAAAACTGTTTTTT. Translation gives CATSRENEKLFF. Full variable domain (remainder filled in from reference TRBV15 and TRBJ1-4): DAMVIQNPRYQVTQFGKPVTLSCSQTLNHNVMYWYQQKSSQAPKLLFHYYDKDFNNEADTPDNFQSRRPNTSFCFLDIRSPGLGDTAMYLCATSRENEKLFFGSGTQLSVL.

The CDR3 DNA reads as TGTGCCAGCAGCCAAGATATCCAGGGGTTTTACGAGCAGTACTTC. Translating gives CASSQDIQGFYEQYF. J is TRBJ2-7 and V is TRBV4-2; the D gene is possibly TRBD1 (6 bases). The CDR3 has 15 residues. V lost 0 bases, J lost 4 bases, and 13 bases lay in between. CDR1 is LGHNA, CDR2 YNFKEQ, per germline.

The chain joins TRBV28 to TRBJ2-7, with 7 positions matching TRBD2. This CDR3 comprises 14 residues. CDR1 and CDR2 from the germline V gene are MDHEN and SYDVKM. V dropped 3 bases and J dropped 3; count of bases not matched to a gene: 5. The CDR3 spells CASSLFGGIYEQYF. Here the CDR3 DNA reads TGTGCCAGCAGTTTGTTCGGGGGGATCTACGAGCAGTACTTC.

The CDR3 protein is CARTSGQDNSPLHF. The CDR3 bases are TGTGCCCGCACTTCGGGACAAGACAATTCACCCCTCCACTTT. The rearrangement uses TRBV30 and TRBJ1-6; a possible D gene is TRBD1 (6 bases). The CDR3 extends over 14 amino acids. The germline gives CDR1 GTSNPN, CDR2 SVGIG (reference sequence). Trimming shortened V by 8 bases and J by 7 bases, and 18 bases separated the two germline ends.

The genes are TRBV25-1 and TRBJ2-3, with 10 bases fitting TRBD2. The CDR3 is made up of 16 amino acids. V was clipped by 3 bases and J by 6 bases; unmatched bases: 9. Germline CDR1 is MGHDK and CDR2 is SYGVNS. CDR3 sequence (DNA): TGTGCCAGCAGTGACCGGACTAGCGGATTGTTGGATACGCAGTATTTT. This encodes CASSDRTSGLLDTQYF.

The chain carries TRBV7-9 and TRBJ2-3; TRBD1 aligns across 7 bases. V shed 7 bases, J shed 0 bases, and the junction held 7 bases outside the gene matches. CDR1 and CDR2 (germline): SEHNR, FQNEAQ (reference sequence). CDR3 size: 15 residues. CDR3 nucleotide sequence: TGTGCCAGCACCCAAGGGGGCTCTAGCACAGATACGCAGTATTTT. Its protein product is CASTQGGSSTDTQYF.

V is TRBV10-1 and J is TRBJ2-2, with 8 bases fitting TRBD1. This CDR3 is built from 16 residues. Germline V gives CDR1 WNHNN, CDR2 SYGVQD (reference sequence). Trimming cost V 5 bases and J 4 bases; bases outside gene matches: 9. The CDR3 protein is CASSKQGARGTGELFF. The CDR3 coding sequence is TGCGCCAGCAGTAAGCAGGGGGCTCGTGGCACCGGGGAGCTGTTTTTT.

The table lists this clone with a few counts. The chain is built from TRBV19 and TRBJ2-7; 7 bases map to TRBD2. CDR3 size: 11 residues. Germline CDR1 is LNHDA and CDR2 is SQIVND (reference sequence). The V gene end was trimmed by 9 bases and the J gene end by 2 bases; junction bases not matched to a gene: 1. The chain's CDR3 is CASGRPYEQYF. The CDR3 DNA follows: TGTGCCAGCGGGAGGCCCTACGAGCAGTACTTC.

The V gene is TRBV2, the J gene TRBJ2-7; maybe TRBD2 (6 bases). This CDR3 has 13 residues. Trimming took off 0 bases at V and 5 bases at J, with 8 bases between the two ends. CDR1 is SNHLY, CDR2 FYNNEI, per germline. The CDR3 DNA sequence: TGTGCCAGCAGTGAAGCAAGGGAGGACGAGCAGTACTTC. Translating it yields CASSEAREDEQYF. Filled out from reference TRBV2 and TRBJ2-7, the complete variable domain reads EPEVTQTPSHQVTQMGQEVILRCVPISNHLYFYWYRQILGQKVEFLVSFYNNEISEKSEIFDDQFSVERPDGSNFTLKIRSTKLEDSAMYFCASSEAREDEQYFGPGTRLTVT.

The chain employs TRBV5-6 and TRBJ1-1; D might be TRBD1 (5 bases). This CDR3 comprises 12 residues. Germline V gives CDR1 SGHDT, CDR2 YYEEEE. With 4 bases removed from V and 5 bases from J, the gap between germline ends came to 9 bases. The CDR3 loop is CASSAGRTEAFF. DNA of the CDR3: TGTGCCAGCAGCGCAGGGAGAACTGAAGCTTTCTTT.

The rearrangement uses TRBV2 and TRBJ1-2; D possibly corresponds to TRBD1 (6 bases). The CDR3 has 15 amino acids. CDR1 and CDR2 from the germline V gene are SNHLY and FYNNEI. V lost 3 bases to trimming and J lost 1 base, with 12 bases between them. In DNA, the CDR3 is TGTGCCAGCAGTGAGGGGGCGGCTTATAACTATGGCTACACCTTC. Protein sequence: CASSEGAAYNYGYTF.

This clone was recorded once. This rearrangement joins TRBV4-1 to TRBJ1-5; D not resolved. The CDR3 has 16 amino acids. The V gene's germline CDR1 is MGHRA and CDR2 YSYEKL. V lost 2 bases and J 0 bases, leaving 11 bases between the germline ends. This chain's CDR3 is CASSQPLGISNQPQHF. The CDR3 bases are TGCGCCAGCAGCCAACCCTTGGGGATTAGCAATCAGCCCCAGCATTTT.

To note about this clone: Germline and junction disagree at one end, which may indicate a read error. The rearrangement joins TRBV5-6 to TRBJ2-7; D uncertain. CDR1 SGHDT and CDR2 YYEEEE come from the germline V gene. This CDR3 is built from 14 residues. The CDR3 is CASSLGRFSNEQYF. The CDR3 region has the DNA TGTGCCAGCAGCTTGGGTCGATTCTCCAACGAGCAGTACTTC.

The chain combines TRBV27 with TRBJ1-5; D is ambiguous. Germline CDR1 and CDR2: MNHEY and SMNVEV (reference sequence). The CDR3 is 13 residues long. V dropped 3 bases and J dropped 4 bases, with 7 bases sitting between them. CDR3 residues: CASSFSKNQPQHF. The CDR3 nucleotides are TGTGCCAGCAGTTTTAGTAAAAATCAGCCCCAGCATTTT.

The DNA for the CDR3 is TGCGCCAGCAGCTTCGGGCAGGGGCTCTCCCTGGGTGAAAAACTGTTTTTT. Protein sequence: CASSFGQGLSLGEKLFF. V is TRBV5-1 and J is TRBJ1-4; a possible D gene is TRBD1 (6 bases). The CDR3 contains 17 residues. Deletions cut 2 bases from V and 7 bases from J, with 21 bases between. Germline-derived CDR1 and CDR2 are SGHRS and YFSETQ.

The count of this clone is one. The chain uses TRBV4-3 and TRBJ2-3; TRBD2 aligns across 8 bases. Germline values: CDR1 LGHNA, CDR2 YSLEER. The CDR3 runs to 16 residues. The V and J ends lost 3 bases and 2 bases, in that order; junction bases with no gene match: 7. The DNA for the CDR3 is TGCGCCAGCAGCCAGTTCTATAGCGGGAACACAGATACGCAGTATTTT. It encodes CASSQFYSGNTDTQYF.

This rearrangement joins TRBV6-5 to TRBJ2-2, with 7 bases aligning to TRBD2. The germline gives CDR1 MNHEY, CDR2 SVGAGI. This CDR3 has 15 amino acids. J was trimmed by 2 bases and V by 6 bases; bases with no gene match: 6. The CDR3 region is CASSWGGVNTGELFF. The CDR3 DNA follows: TGTGCCAGCAGCTGGGGAGGGGTAAACACCGGGGAGCTGTTTTTT.

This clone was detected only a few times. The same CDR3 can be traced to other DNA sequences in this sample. In DNA form, the CDR3 reads TGTGCCAGCAGTTCGCAGGGTGGTGGCTACACCTTC. This translates into CASSSQGGGYTF. This chain links TRBV27 with TRBJ1-2, with a possible D match to TRBD1 (5 bases). The CDR3 length is 12 residues. The germline CDR1 and CDR2 sequences are MNHEY and SMNVEV (reference sequence). Trimming pared 4 bases from V and 7 bases from J, leaving 10 bases between.

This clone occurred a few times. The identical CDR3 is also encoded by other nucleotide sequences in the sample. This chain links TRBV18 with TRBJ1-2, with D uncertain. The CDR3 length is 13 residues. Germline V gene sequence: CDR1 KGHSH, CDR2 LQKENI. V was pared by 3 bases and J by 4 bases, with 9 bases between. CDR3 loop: CASSPGAGYGYTF. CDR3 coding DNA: TGTGCCAGCTCACCGGGAGCCGGCTATGGCTACACCTTC. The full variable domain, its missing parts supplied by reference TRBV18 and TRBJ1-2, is NAGVMQNPRHLVRRRGQEARLRCSPMKGHSHVYWYRQLPEEGLKFMVYLQKENIIDESGMPKERFSAEFPKEGPSILRIQQVVRGDSAAYFCASSPGAGYGYTFGSGTRLTVV.

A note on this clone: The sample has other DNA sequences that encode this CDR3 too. CDR3: CASSLDLGNTIYF. The CDR3 coding sequence is TGTGCCAGCAGCTTAGATCTTGGAAACACCATATATTTT. The rearrangement uses TRBV11-2 and TRBJ1-3; D gene unclear. Per germline, CDR1 SGHAT and CDR2 FQNNGV. V gave up 0 bases and J gave up 3 bases, with 3 bases separating them. This CDR3 comprises 13 residues. The full variable domain, its missing parts supplied by reference TRBV11-2 and TRBJ1-3, is EAGVAQSPRYKIIEKRQSVAFWCNPISGHATLYWYQQILGQGPKLLIQFQNNGVVDDSQLPKDRFSAERLKGVDSTLKIQPAKLEDSAVYLCASSLDLGNTIYFGEGSWLTVV.

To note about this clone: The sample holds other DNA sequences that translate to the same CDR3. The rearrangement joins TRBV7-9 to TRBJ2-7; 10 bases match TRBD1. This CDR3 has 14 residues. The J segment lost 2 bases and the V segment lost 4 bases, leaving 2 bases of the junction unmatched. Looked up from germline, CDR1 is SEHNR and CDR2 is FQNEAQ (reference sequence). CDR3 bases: TGTGCCAGCAGCTCCGGACAGGGGGCCTACGAGCAGTACTTC. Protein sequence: CASSSGQGAYEQYF.